This T cell receptor beta chain stems from a study of CD8+ T cells in alopecia areata. Study in general: Twice a day, 5 to 10 mg of oral tofacitinib was administered to treated patients. Tofacitinib continued for 6 to 18 months and was then withheld for 6 months.

The study team obtained lesional scalp punch biopsies and peripheral blood from alopecia areata patients. Germline CDR1 is SEHNR and CDR2 is FQNEAQ (reference sequence). The CDR3 runs 13 residues. V was cut by 5 bases and J by 2 bases, with 10 bases left in between. It was cDNA, reverse transcribed from extracted RNA, that served as the sequencing template. Repertoires were generated with immunoSEQ multiplex PCR, while TCRdb's copy carries only in-frame clones and drops some. Of about 150,000 clones in the sample, 40% to 60% were seen once. Regarding this clone: Antigen specificity is unknown.

Notes on the study in general: Lesional scalp, especially alopecia totalis/universalis, showed higher clonality than normal scalp.

This receptor was identified in a human donor with alopecia areata. The sequencing here drew on CD8+ T cells sorted from blood, taken at week 0. The chain links TRBV7-9 to TRBJ2-7; weak D call: TRBD1 (5 bases). CDR3 region: CASSAVQAYEQYF. CDR3 nucleotides: TGTGCCAGCAGCGCGGTACAGGCCTACGAGCAGTACTTC.